The 3 T cell receptor beta chains presented below share a single source sample, sequenced in a study of blood T cell repertoires in COVID-19. Clones were read by immunoSEQ multiplex PCR, and TCRdb kept only the in-frame ones, dropping some. The sample has roughly 150,000 clones, approximately 84% seen once. Sequences were obtained from PBMCs or T cells enriched from blood (not recorded which). These receptors were collected from a woman in her 40s with acute COVID-19.

The chain recombines TRBV13 with TRBJ2-3, with TRBD1 identical over 9 bases. V lost 2 bases and J lost 3; bases outside the gene matches: 3. The CDR3 contains 15 residues. Germline V gene lookup returns CDR1 PRHDT and CDR2 FYEKMQ (reference sequence). The CDR3 DNA sequence: TGTGCCAGCAGCTTAAACAGGGGGCAGACAGATACGCAGTATTTT. This codes for CASSLNRGQTDTQYF.

J is TRBJ2-2 and V is TRBV5-4; 10 bases are shared with TRBD2. Per germline, CDR1 SGHNT and CDR2 YYREEE (reference sequence). The junction had 11 bases not matched to a gene; V was cut back by 4 bases and J by 8 bases. This CDR3 comprises 16 residues. CDR3: CASSPGLAGERGELFF. The CDR3 DNA reads as TGTGCCAGCAGCCCGGGGCTAGCGGGAGAGCGGGGGGAGCTGTTTTTT.

This sequence joins TRBV5-1 and TRBJ2-1; 8 nucleotides agree with TRBD2. This CDR3 comprises 16 residues. Germline V CDR1 and CDR2: SGHRS, YFSETQ. J was trimmed by 7 bases and V by 0 bases; bases with no gene match: 9. CDR3 sequence (DNA): TGCGCCAGCAGCTTGGTGACGGGAGGGCCGAGGAATGAGCAGTTCTTC. Translation gives CASSLVTGGPRNEQFF.